This TCR beta chain was documented in a study of T-cell reconstitution after alpha-beta-depleted transplantation in children. There are a few counts of this clonotype. There are 13 residues in the CDR3. The ends lost 3 bases at V and 9 bases at J; junction bases unmatched: 7. CDR1 is DFQATT and CDR2 is SNEGSKA in the germline V gene (reference sequence). The TCRbeta library was prepared with unique molecular identifiers. TCRdb used MiXCR to reprocess the PCR reads, holding one entry per CDR3 protein. The table records more than 550,000 distinct CDR3 sequences, 8% to 11% of them present only once. The material sequenced was PBMCs from the stem cell graft donor, taken from the stem cell graft. This clonotype was obtained from a human donor who donated a stem cell graft to a child with acute myeloid leukemia. The V and J genes are TRBV20-1 and TRBJ1-5; TRBD1 agrees at 8 bases. CDR3 sequence: CSASVQGGWPQHF. The CDR3 DNA reads as TGCAGTGCTAGCGTACAGGGGGGGTGGCCCCAGCATTTT.